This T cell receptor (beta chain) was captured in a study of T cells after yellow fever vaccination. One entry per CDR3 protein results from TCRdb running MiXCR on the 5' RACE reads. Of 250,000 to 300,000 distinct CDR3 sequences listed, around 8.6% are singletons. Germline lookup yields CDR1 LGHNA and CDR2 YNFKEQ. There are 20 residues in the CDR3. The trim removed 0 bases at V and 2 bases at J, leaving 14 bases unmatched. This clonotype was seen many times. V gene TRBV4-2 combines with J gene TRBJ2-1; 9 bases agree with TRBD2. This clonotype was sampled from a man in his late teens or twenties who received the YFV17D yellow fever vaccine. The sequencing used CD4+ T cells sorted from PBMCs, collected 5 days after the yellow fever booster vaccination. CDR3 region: CASSQEDSTSGLVAYNEQFF. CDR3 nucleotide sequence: TGTGCCAGCAGCCAAGAGGACTCGACTAGCGGCTTGGTGGCCTACAATGAGCAGTTCTTC.